These T cell receptor beta chains were read from a single sample in a study of T cells in Graves' hyperthyroidism and ophthalmopathy. MiXCR, applied by TCRdb to the multiplex PCR reads, yields one record per CDR3 protein. The data show 800,000 or so distinct CDR3 sequences, roughly 37% seen once. The specimen was blood. The origin of the receptors is a young man with Graves' hyperthyroidism. The CDR3 runs from the conserved cysteine through the conserved F or W. The D gene is left open where the match is weak. Size is omitted from some rows. Given values are once, few, many or a class for expanded clones.

j_call clone_size v_call d_call cdr3_nt cdr3_aa
TRBJ1-1 . TRBV5-1 TRBD1 TGCGCCAGCAGTACGGGACAGGCCTTTGAAGCTTTCTTT CASSTGQAFEAFF
TRBJ1-2 few TRBV29-1 . TGCAGCGTTGGACGCAGGGGAGAGGTTGGCTACACCTTC CSVGRRGEVGYTF
TRBJ1-6 few TRBV6-5 TRBD1 TGTGCCAGCAGTTACTCGGTGGGGACAGTACCCCTCCACTTT CASSYSVGTVPLHF
TRBJ2-7 many TRBV2 . TGTGCCAGCAGTGAACTGAGGAGCTCCTACGAGCAGTACTTC CASSELRSSYEQYF
TRBJ1-1 many TRBV2 . TGTGCCACAACCTGGGAGACGGGCGCTGAAGCTTTCTTT CATTWETGAEAFF
TRBJ2-7 few TRBV7-2 . TGTGCCAGCAGCTACACGCCGGGCCCCCTGGGAGAGCAGTACTTC CASSYTPGPLGEQYF
TRBJ1-1 many TRBV10-2 . TGCGCCAGCAGTGAGCTTCTGGGACATTTGAACACTGAAGCTTTCTTT CASSELLGHLNTEAFF
TRBJ2-3 . TRBV29-1 . TGCAGCGTTGTGGAGTTTAGCACAGATACGCAGTATTTT CSVVEFSTDTQYF
TRBJ2-3 . TRBV6-6 . TGTGCCAGCAGTTACTCGGGGCGGAGCACAGATACGCAGTATTTT CASSYSGRSTDTQYF
TRBJ2-7 . TRBV4-1 TRBD2 TGCGCCAGCAGCCAAGACGGCGGACTAGCGGGAGGAAGTGGAGAGTACTTC CASSQDGGLAGGSGEYF
TRBJ2-7 . TRBV20-1 . TGCAGTGCTAGAGCTGGGACGCTTTACGAGCAGTACTTC CSARAGTLYEQYF